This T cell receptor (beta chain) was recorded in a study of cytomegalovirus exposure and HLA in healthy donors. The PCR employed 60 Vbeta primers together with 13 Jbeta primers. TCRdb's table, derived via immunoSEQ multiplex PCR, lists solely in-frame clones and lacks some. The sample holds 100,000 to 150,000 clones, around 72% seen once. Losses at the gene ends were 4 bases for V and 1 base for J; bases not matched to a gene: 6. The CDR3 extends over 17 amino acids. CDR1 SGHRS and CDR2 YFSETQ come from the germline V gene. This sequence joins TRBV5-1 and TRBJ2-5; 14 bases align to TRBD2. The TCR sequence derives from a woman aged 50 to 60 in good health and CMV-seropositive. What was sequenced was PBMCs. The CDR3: CASSPMGLAGVQETQYF. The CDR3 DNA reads TGCGCCAGCAGCCCCATGGGACTAGCGGGGGTCCAAGAGACCCAGTACTTC.